The 7 T cell receptor beta chains given below trace back to one sample, sequenced in a study of vaccination and CD4 T cells after COVID-19. Cultured CD4+ T-cell DNA underwent Oncomine TCR Beta short-read sequencing. One entry per CDR3 protein, called by TCRdb with MiXCR from the PCR reads. Here the sample spans 20,000 to 25,000 distinct CDR3 sequences, roughly two fifths being singletons. Time point meaning: late sampling 161 to 241 days after vaccination in three convalescent patients. Treatment meaning: approximately 9-day PBMC culture with coronavirus spike peptide pools or control peptides (ViraFEST assay). The antigens of these receptors remain unknown. The sample here was CD4+ T cells from blood, cultured in vitro, taken about 7 months after SARS-CoV-2 vaccination. The receptors derive from a human donor who had recovered from COVID-19.

This clonotype has just a few counts. The V gene is TRBV7-2, the J gene TRBJ2-3; D is perhaps TRBD2 (5 bases). The CDR3 runs to 15 residues. CDR1 SGHTA and CDR2 FQGNSA come from the germline V gene. Trimming took 3 bases from V and 5 from J, leaving 15 bases between them. The CDR3 loop reads CASSFKWGAEDTQYF. The DNA of the CDR3 is TGTGCCAGCAGCTTCAAGTGGGGAGCGGAAGATACGCAGTATTTT.

V is TRBV6-1 and J is TRBJ1-2; 7 nucleotides line up with TRBD1. V lost 8 bases, J lost 7 bases, and 10 bases stayed unmatched. The germline V gene has CDR1 MNHNS and CDR2 SASEGT. The CDR3 loop spans 13 amino acids. This CDR3 is CASARQGLGGYTF. The CDR3 DNA follows: TGTGCCAGCGCTAGACAGGGTTTAGGTGGCTACACCTTC.

V and J are TRBV6-2 or TRBV6-3 and TRBJ2-5; 8 nucleotides agree with TRBD2. Germline V gene sequence: CDR1 MNHEY, CDR2 SVGEGT. The CDR3 has 15 amino acids. V lost 2 bases, J lost 5 bases, and 7 bases stayed unmatched. CDR3 residues: CASSYLRGAGETQYF. The CDR3 nucleotides read TGTGCCAGCAGTTACCTGCGGGGGGCCGGGGAGACCCAGTACTTC.

The V and J genes are TRBV20-1 and TRBJ2-1; TRBD2 agrees at 7 bases. The V gene end was trimmed by 5 bases and the J gene end by 9 bases; junction bases not matched to a gene: 13. Germline lookup yields CDR1 DFQATT and CDR2 SNEGSKA (reference sequence). CDR3 size: 14 residues. CDR3 protein: CSAQVPTSVGEQFF. The CDR3 nucleotides read TGCAGTGCTCAAGTCCCTACTAGCGTCGGTGAGCAGTTCTTC.

V is TRBV7-8 and J is TRBJ2-3; no clear D. Germline CDR1 and CDR2: SGHVS and FQNEAQ. Trimming left V 4 bases short and J 6 bases short, with 8 bases between. The CDR3 spans 12 residues. The CDR3 sequence is CASSSRWDTQYF. The CDR3 coding sequence is TGTGCCAGCAGCTCAAGATGGGATACGCAGTATTTT.

V gene TRBV7-9 combines with J gene TRBJ1-2; D may be TRBD1 (6 bases). The CDR3 runs to 15 residues. V lost 5 bases and J lost 0, with 13 bases in between. Germline CDR1 SEHNR, CDR2 FQNEAQ (reference sequence). The CDR3 protein is CASSPWAGANYGYTF. The CDR3 DNA reads TGTGCCAGCAGCCCCTGGGCAGGGGCTAACTATGGCTACACCTTC.

This clonotype was seen only a few times. This chain links TRBV6-2 or TRBV6-3 with TRBJ2-2; no reliable D call. The V and J ends lost 5 bases and 6 bases respectively, with 16 bases between them. The CDR3 is 15 residues long. Germline assignment: CDR1 MNHEY and CDR2 SVGEGT. CDR3 DNA: TGTGCCAGCAGTGCCCGGGCCCCACGGGCCGGGGAGCTGTTTTTT. Its translation is CASSARAPRAGELFF.